This entry concerns a single T cell receptor (beta chain). Its antigen is unknown. These data come from a study of cytomegalovirus exposure and HLA in healthy donors. Study-wide points: Specificity for CMV antigens was confirmed in vitro for a few of the CMV-associated chains.

PCR employed 60 Vbeta and 13 Jbeta primers. Profiled with immunoSEQ multiplex PCR; TCRdb holds only in-frame clones, not every one. The table shows about 260,000 clones, with approximately 85% occurring only once. Material for sequencing was PBMCs. The receptor's source is a middle-aged woman in good health and CMV-seropositive.

CDR3 nucleotide sequence: TGTGCCAGCAGTCCCGGGACAGATAATTCACCCCTCCACTTT. Its protein is CASSPGTDNSPLHF. This chain uses TRBV6-5 with TRBJ1-6, with 7 bases lining up with TRBD1. There are 14 residues in the CDR3. After removal of 5 bases from V and 5 bases from J, the junction contained 3 bases not matched to a gene. Germline assignment: CDR1 MNHEY and CDR2 SVGAGI.